Listed here is a single TCR beta chain. The antigen is undetermined. The source of the sample is a study of early stage breast cancer tumors. Study findings and constraints: Comparing each tissue with blood distinguished tumor from normal in 14 of 16 patients. Chain pairing and CD4, CD8 or FOXP3 expression were not captured.

Repertoires were generated with immunoSEQ multiplex PCR, while TCRdb's copy carries only in-frame clones and drops some. Among about 11,000 clones, roughly 69% were seen once, and the ten largest hold 20% to 25%. The V and J ends lost 1 base and 6 bases respectively, with 5 bases between them. CDR1 is SGHTA and CDR2 is FQGNSA in the germline V gene. The CDR3 runs to 12 residues. Specimen: breast tumor tissue. J is TRBJ2-3 and V is TRBV7-2; D gene unclear. The receptor comes from a person aged 35 to 50 with breast cancer. The CDR3 reads CASSLGYDTQYF. The DNA for the CDR3 is TGTGCCAGCAGCTTAGGGTACGATACGCAGTATTTT.